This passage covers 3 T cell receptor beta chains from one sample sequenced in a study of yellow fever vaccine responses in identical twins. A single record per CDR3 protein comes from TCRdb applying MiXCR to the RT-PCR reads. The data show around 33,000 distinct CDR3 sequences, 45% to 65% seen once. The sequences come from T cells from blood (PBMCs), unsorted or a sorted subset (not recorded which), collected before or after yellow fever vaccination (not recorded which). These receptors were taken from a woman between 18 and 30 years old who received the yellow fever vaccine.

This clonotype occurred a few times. The CDR3 reads CATRQDDTDTQYF. The CDR3 region has the DNA TGCGCCACCAGACAGGACGATACAGATACGCAGTATTTT. The chain couples TRBV10-1 to TRBJ2-3; perhaps TRBD1 as D (6 bases). CDR3 length equals 13 residues. V was cut by 10 bases and J by 3 bases, with 14 bases left in between. Germline V gene lookup returns CDR1 WNHNN and CDR2 SYGVQD (reference sequence).

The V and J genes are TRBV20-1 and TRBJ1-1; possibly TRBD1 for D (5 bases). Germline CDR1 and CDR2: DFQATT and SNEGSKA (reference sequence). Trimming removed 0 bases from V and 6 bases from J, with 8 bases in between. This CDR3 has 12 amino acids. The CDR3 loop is CSARESGPEAFF. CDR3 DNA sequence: TGCAGTGCTAGAGAATCAGGGCCTGAAGCTTTCTTT.

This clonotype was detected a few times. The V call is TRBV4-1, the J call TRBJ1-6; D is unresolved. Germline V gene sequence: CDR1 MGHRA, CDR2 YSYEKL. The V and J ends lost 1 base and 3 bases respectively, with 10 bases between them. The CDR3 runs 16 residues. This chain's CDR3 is CASSQVQAGYNSPLHF. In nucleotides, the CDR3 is TGCGCCAGCAGCCAAGTGCAGGCCGGCTATAATTCACCCCTCCACTTT.